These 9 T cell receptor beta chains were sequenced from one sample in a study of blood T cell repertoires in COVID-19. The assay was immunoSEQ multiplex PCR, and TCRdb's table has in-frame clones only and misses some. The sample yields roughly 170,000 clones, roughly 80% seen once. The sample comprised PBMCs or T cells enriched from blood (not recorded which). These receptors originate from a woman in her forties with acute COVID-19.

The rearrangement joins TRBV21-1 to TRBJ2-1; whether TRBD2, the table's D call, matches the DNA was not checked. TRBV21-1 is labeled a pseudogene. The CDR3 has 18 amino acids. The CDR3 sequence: CASSIGGPEKGPYNEQFF. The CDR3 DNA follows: TGTGCCAGCAGCATCGGGGGTCCGGAGAAGGGGCCCTACAATGAGCAGTTCTTC.

The CDR3 DNA follows: TGTGCCAGCAGGTCAGGCTACGAGCAGTACTTC. Protein product: CASRSGYEQYF. The chain combines TRBV12-3 or TRBV12-4 with TRBJ2-7, with D hard to call. Trimming removed 6 bases from V and 3 bases from J, with 6 bases in between. The CDR3 runs to 11 residues.

The DNA for the CDR3 is TGTGCCAGCAGCCTCCGCGCAGGGAATGAAAAACTGTTTTTT. Translation gives CASSLRAGNEKLFF. The chain uses TRBV11-3 and TRBJ1-4; perhaps TRBD1 as D (5 bases). CDR1 SGHNT and CDR2 YENEEA come from the germline V gene. Trimming cost V 5 bases and J 5 bases, with 12 bases left between them. The CDR3 runs 14 residues. The entire variable domain, with the rest obtained from reference TRBV11-3 and TRBJ1-4, is as follows: EAGVVQSPRYKIIEKKQPVAFWCNPISGHNTLYWYLQNLGQGPELLIRYENEEAVDDSQLPKDRFSAERLKGVDSTLKIQPAELGDSAVYLCASSLRAGNEKLFFGSGTQLSVL.

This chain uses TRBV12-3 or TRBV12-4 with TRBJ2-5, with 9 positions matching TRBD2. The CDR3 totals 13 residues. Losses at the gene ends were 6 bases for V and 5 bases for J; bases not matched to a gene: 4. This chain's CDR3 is CASSPGLAETQYF. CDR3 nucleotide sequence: TGTGCCAGCAGCCCCGGACTAGCGGAGACCCAGTACTTC.

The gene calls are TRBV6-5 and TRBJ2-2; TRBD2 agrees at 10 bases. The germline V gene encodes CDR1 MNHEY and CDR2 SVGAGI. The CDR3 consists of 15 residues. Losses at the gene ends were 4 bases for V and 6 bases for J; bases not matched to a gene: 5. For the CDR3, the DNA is TGTGCCAGCAGTTTAGCGGGAGGTCGGGCCGGGGAGCTGTTTTTT. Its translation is CASSLAGGRAGELFF.

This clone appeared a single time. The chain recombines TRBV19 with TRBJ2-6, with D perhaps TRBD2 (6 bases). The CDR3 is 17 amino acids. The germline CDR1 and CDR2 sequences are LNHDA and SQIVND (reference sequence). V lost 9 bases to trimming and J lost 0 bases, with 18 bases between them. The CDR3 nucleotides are TGTGCCAGCACTGATTCGACGGGACTCTCTGGGGCCAACGTCCTGACTTTC. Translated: CASTDSTGLSGANVLTF. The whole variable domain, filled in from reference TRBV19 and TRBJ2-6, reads DGGITQSPKYLFRKEGQNVTLSCEQNLNHDAMYWYRQDPGQGLRLIYYSQIVNDFQKGDIAEGYSVSREKKESFPLTVTSAQKNPTAFYLCASTDSTGLSGANVLTFGAGSRLTVL.

The CDR3 protein is CASSWTSGSNEQFF. CDR3 DNA: TGTGCCAGCAGCTGGACTAGCGGGAGCAATGAGCAGTTCTTC. V usage is TRBV9 and J usage is TRBJ2-1; 13 positions match TRBD2. V lost 4 bases, J lost 6 bases, and 1 base stayed unmatched. The CDR3 covers 14 residues. Germline CDR1 is SGDLS and CDR2 is YYNGEE.

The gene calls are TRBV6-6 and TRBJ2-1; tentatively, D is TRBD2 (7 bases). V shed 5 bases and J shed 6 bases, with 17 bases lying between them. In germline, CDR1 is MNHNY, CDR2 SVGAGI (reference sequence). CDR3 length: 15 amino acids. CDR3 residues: CASSGGGLEINEQFF. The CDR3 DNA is TGTGCCAGCAGTGGGGGGGGCCTAGAGATCAATGAGCAGTTCTTC.

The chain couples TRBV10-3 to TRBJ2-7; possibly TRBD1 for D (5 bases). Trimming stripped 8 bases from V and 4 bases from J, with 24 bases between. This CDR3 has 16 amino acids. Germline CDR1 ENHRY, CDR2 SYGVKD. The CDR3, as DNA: TGTGCCATCCGATCGTATATGCAGGGTGGGGAATACGAGCAGTACGTC. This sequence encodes CAIRSYMQGGEYEQYV.